This TCR beta chain was identified in a study of blood T cell repertoires in COVID-19. Study context: Samples came from the United States, Italy and Spain, spanning acute and convalescent COVID-19. In each case, the material was cDNA or gDNA derived from T cells, B-cell-depleted T cells, or PBMCs.

In the original workflow: Reference gene primer amplification gave nucleated cell count estimates. Sequenced by immunoSEQ multiplex PCR; TCRdb stores in-frame clones only, minus some. The V and J calls and the clone size are those of that table, but D and trimming were determined from the DNA. Here the sample spans around 170,000 clones, around 74% being singletons. V was cut by 7 bases and J by 4 bases, with 16 bases left in between. The CDR3 spans 14 residues. CDR1 and CDR2 from the germline V gene are LNHDA and SQIVND (reference sequence). This receptor was taken from a woman at least 80 years old with acute or convalescent COVID-19. This rearrangement joins TRBV19 to TRBJ1-1, with a weak D call TRBD1 (6 bases). The sequenced sample was peripheral blood. DNA for the CDR3: TGTGCCAGTACTCGCGGGGGCTTGAGCACTGAAGCTTTCTTT. Translated, it gives CASTRGGLSTEAFF. The variable domain in full, with the rest retrieved from reference TRBV19 and TRBJ1-1, is DGGITQSPKYLFRKEGQNVTLSCEQNLNHDAMYWYRQDPGQGLRLIYYSQIVNDFQKGDIAEGYSVSREKKESFPLTVTSAQKNPTAFYLCASTRGGLSTEAFFGQGTRLTVV.